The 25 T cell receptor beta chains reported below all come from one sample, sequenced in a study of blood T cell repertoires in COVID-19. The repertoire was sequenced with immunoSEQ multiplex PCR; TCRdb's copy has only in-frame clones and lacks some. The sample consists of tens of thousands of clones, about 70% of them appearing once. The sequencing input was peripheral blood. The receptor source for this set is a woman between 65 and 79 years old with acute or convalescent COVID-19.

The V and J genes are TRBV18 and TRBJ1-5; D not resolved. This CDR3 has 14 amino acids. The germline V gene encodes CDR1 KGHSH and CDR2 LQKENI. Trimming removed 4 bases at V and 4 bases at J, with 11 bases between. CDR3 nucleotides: TGTGCCAGCTCACAAAACGGGGTGAATCAGCCCCAGCATTTT. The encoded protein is CASSQNGVNQPQHF.

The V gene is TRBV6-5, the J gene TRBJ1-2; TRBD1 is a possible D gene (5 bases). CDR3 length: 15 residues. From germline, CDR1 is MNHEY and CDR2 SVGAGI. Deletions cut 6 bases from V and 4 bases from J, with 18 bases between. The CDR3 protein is CASRPTSAGPYGYTF. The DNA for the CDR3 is TGTGCCAGCAGGCCTACCTCGGCAGGGCCCTATGGCTACACCTTC.

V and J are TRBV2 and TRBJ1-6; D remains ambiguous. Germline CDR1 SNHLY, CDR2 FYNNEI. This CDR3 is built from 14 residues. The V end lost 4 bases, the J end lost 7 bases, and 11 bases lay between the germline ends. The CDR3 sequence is CASSGGLLNSPLHF. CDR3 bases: TGTGCCAGCAGTGGAGGCCTCCTCAATTCACCCCTCCACTTT.

The CDR3 nucleotides are TGTGCCAGCAGCTTCGTGAAGGGGGCTGGCTACACCTTC. It encodes CASSFVKGAGYTF. The V call is TRBV7-3, the J call TRBJ1-2; 7 bases match TRBD1. The germline gives CDR1 SGHTA, CDR2 FQGTGA. CDR3 length: 13 amino acids. After removal of 3 bases from V and 7 bases from J, the junction contained 5 bases not matched to a gene.

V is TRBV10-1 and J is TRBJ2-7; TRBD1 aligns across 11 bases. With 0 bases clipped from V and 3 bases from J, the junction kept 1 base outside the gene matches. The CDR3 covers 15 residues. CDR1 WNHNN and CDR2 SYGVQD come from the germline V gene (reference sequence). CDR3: CASSESGTGGYEQYF. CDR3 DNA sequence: TGCGCCAGCAGTGAGTCGGGGACAGGGGGCTACGAGCAGTACTTC.

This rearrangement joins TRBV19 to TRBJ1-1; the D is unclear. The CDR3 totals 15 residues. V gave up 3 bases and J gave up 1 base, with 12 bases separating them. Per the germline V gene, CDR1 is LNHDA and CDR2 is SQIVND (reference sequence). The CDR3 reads CASSIEGHRNTEAFF. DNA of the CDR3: TGTGCCAGTAGTATTGAGGGTCACCGGAACACTGAAGCTTTCTTT.

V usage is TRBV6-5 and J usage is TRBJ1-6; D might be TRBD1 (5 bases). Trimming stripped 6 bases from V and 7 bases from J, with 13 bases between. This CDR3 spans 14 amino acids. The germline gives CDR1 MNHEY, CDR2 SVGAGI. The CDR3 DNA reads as TGTGCCAGCAGAGCAGGGTGGAGAAATTCACCCCTCCACTTT. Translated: CASRAGWRNSPLHF.

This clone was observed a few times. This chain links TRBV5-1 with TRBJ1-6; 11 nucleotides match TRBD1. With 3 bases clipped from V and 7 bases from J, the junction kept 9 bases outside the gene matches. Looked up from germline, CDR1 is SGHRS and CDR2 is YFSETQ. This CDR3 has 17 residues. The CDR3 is CASSYSRDRGRNSPLHF. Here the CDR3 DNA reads TGCGCCAGCAGCTACAGCCGGGACAGGGGGAGAAATTCACCCCTCCACTTT.

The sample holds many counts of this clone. CDR3 nucleotides: TGTGCCAGCAGCCGAAACGGAGGAGAGACCCAGTACTTC. It encodes CASSRNGGETQYF. The V call is TRBV3-1 (or the pseudogene TRBV3-2), the J call TRBJ2-5, with D possibly TRBD2 on 5 matching bases. V was shortened by 4 bases and J by 4 bases, with 10 bases between the two germline ends. The CDR3 is 13 residues long. Germline-derived CDR1 and CDR2 are LGHDT and YNNKEL (reference sequence).

For the CDR3, the DNA is TGTGCCAGCAGTGGGACAGGCGTAAATGAAAAACTGTTTTTT. Translated: CASSGTGVNEKLFF. The genes are TRBV2 and TRBJ1-4; 7 nucleotides line up with TRBD1. Trimming cost V 4 bases and J 5 bases; bases outside gene matches: 4. There are 14 residues in the CDR3. Germline-derived CDR1 and CDR2 are SNHLY and FYNNEI.

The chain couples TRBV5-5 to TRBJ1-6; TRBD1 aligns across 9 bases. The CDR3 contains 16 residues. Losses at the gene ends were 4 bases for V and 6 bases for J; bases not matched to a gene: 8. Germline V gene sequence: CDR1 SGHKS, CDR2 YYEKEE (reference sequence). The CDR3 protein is CASSPFLTGGNSPLHF. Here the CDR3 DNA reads TGTGCCAGCAGCCCTTTCTTGACAGGGGGTAATTCACCCCTCCACTTT.

CDR3 region: CASRPEGRGNTEAFF. The CDR3, as DNA: TGTGCCAGCAGGCCGGAGGGTCGAGGGAACACTGAAGCTTTCTTT. V usage is TRBV2 and J usage is TRBJ1-1; D unresolved. The V gene's germline CDR1 is SNHLY and CDR2 FYNNEI. V gave up 6 bases and J gave up 1 base, with 15 bases separating them. The CDR3 length is 15 residues.

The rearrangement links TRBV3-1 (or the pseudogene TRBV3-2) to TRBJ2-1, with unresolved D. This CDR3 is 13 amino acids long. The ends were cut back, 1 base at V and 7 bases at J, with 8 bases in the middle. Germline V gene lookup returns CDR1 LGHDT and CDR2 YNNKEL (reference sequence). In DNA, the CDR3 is TGTGCCAGCAGCCAAGGGCCGACTAATGAGCAGTTCTTC. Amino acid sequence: CASSQGPTNEQFF.

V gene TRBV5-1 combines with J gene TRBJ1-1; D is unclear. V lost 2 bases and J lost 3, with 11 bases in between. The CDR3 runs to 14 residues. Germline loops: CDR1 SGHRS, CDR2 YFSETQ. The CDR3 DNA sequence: TGCGCCAGCAGCTTCGGGTCCACGGACACTGAAGCTTTCTTT. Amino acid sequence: CASSFGSTDTEAFF.

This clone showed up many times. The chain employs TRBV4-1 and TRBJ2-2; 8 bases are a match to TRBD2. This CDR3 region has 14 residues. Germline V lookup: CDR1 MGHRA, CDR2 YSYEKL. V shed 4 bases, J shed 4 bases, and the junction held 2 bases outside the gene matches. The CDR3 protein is CASSPGGTTGELFF. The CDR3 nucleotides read TGCGCCAGCAGCCCGGGGGGGACCACCGGGGAGCTGTTTTTT.

In DNA, the CDR3 is TGTGCCAGCTCACCAATCCTTGACAATGAGCAGTTCTTC. Translating it yields CASSPILDNEQFF. The chain recombines TRBV18 with TRBJ2-1; D unresolved. The CDR3 consists of 13 residues. The V and J ends lost 2 bases and 5 bases respectively, with 7 bases between them. Germline CDR1 reads KGHSH; CDR2 reads LQKENI.

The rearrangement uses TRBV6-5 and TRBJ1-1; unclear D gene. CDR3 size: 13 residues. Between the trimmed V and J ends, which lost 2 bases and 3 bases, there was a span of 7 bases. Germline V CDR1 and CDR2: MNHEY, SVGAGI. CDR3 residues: CASSYVGDTEAFF. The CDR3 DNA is TGTGCCAGCAGTTACGTCGGGGACACTGAAGCTTTCTTT.

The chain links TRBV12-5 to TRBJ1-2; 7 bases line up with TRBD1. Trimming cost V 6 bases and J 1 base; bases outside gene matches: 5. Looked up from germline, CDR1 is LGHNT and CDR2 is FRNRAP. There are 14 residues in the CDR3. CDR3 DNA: TGTGCTAGTGGCTGGGGACAGTTTAACTATGGCTACACCTTC. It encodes CASGWGQFNYGYTF.

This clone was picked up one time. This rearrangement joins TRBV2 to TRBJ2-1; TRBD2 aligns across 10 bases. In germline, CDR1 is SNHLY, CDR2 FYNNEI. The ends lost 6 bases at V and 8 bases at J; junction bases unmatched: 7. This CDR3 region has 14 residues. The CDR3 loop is CASRSGGARYEQFF. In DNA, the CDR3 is TGTGCCAGCAGGAGCGGGGGGGCCAGGTATGAGCAGTTCTTC.

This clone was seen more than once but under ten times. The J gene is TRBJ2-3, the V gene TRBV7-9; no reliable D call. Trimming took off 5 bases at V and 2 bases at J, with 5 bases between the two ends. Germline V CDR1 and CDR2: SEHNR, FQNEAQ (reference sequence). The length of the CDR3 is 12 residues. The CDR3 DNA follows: TGTGCCAGCAGCCCAGACACAGATACGCAGTATTTT. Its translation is CASSPDTDTQYF.

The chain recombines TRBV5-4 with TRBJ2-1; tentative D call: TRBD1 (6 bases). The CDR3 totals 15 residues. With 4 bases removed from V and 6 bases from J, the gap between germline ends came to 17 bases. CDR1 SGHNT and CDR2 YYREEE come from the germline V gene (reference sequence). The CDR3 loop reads CASSQRPDSRNEQFF. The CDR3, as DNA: TGTGCCAGCAGCCAGAGACCGGACAGTCGCAATGAGCAGTTCTTC.

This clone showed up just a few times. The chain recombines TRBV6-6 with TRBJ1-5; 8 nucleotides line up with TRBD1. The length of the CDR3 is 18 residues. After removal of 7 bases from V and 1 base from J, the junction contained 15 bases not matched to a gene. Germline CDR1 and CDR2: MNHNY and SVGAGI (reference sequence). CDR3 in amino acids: CASIRGSVTGESNQPQHF. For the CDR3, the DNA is TGTGCCAGCATTCGAGGTTCGGTGACAGGGGAGAGCAATCAGCCCCAGCATTTT.

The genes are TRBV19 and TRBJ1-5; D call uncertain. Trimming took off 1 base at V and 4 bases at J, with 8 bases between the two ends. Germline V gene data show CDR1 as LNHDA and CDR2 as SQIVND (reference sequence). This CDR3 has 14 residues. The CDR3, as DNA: TGTGCCAGTAGTATAGCGGGAAATAATCAGCCCCAGCATTTT. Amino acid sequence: CASSIAGNNQPQHF.

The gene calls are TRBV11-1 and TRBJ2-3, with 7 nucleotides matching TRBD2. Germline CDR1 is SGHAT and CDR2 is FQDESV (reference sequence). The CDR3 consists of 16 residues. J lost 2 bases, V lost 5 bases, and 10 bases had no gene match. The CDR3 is CASSPKGSGYTDTQYF. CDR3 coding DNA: TGTGCCAGCAGCCCAAAGGGTAGCGGGTACACAGATACGCAGTATTTT. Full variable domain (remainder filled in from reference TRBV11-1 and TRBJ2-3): EAEVAQSPRYKITEKSQAVAFWCDPISGHATLYWYRQILGQGPELLVQFQDESVVDDSQLPKDRFSAERLKGVDSTLKIQPAELGDSAMYLCASSPKGSGYTDTQYFGPGTRLTVL.

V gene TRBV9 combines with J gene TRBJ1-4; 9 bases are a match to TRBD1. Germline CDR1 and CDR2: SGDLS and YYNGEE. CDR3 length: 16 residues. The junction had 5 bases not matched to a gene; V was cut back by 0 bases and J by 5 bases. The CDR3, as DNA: TGTGCCAGCAGCGTAGACACAGGGGGCTGGAATGAAAAACTGTTTTTT. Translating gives CASSVDTGGWNEKLFF.